The 25 T cell receptor beta chains presented below share a single source sample, sequenced in a study of cytomegalovirus exposure and HLA in healthy donors. PCR primers comprised 60 Vbeta and 13 Jbeta primers. The repertoire was sequenced with immunoSEQ multiplex PCR; TCRdb's copy has only in-frame clones and lacks some. The sample includes approximately 74,000 clones, 60% to 80% of them seen just once. Sequenced material: PBMCs. The receptors shown here come from a man between 60 and 75 years old in good health and CMV-seropositive.

V and J are TRBV2 and TRBJ1-5; no clear D gene. The CDR3 sequence is 13 residues long. V gave up 7 bases and J gave up 6 bases, with 13 bases separating them. From germline, CDR1 is SNHLY and CDR2 FYNNEI. The CDR3 loop is CASTAASGQPQHF. The CDR3 region has the DNA TGTGCCAGCACCGCAGCATCAGGTCAGCCCCAGCATTTT.

Here the CDR3 reads CIVEGQGTGELFF. CDR3 DNA: TGCATCGTAGAGGGGCAGGGGACCGGGGAGCTGTTTTTT. This chain connects TRBV29-1 to TRBJ2-2, with D perhaps matching TRBD1 (6 bases). Germline lookup yields CDR1 SQVTM and CDR2 ANQGSEA. The length of the CDR3 is 13 residues.

The chain combines TRBV6-6 with TRBJ2-6; no clear D gene. The CDR3 is made up of 15 amino acids. CDR1 is MNHNY and CDR2 is SVGAGI in the germline V gene (reference sequence). The germline V and J ends were trimmed by 6 bases and 0 bases, with 9 bases remaining between them. The CDR3 spells CASRSQNSGANVLTF. CDR3 in DNA: TGTGCCAGCAGATCACAGAACTCTGGGGCCAACGTCCTGACTTTC.

The V gene is TRBV19, the J gene TRBJ2-6, with 11 bases identical to TRBD1. This CDR3 has 16 residues. With 7 bases clipped from V and 1 base from J, the junction kept 3 bases outside the gene matches. Per germline, CDR1 LNHDA and CDR2 SQIVND (reference sequence). The CDR3 loop is CASKDRGQSGANVLTF. Written as DNA, the CDR3 is TGTGCCAGTAAGGACAGGGGGCAGTCTGGGGCCAACGTCCTGACTTTC.

Only one count was recorded for this clone. The chain employs TRBV9 and TRBJ1-2, with 11 bases fitting TRBD1. Trimming took 5 bases from V and 5 from J; bases not matched to a gene: 17. Per the germline V gene, CDR1 is SGDLS and CDR2 is YYNGEE. The CDR3 length is 18 residues. The CDR3 nucleotides are TGTGCCAGCAGTCCACAACCTAGGGACGGACAGGGGGCGTATGGCTACACCTTC. This gives the protein CASSPQPRDGQGAYGYTF.

The rearrangement links TRBV4-2 to TRBJ2-2, with 13 bases fitting TRBD2. CDR1 is LGHNA, CDR2 YNFKEQ, per germline. This CDR3 spans 17 amino acids. V lost 0 bases, J lost 12 bases, and 10 bases stayed unmatched. The CDR3 DNA is TGTGCCAGCAGCCAAGACGGAGGACTAGCGGGAGTTCCTAAGCTGTTTTTT. Translated: CASSQDGGLAGVPKLFF.

The genes are TRBV18 and TRBJ1-4, with no clear D. The V and J ends lost 3 bases and 7 bases respectively, with 15 bases between them. The CDR3 sequence is 15 residues long. Germline CDR1 is KGHSH and CDR2 is LQKENI. This chain's CDR3 is CASSPSPTTGEKLFF. CDR3 nucleotides: TGTGCCAGCTCACCTTCCCCGACTACGGGTGAAAAACTGTTTTTT.

This clone was seen a handful of times. CDR3 coding DNA: TGTGCCACCAGCACCGAGGGACACTCCTACGAGCAGTACTTC. Translated, it gives CATSTEGHSYEQYF. The rearrangement links TRBV15 to TRBJ2-7; weak D call: TRBD1 (6 bases). Germline lookup yields CDR1 LNHNV and CDR2 YYDKDF (reference sequence). The CDR3 extends over 14 amino acids. V dropped 4 bases and J dropped 0 bases, with 10 bases sitting between them.

The table lists this clone with a few counts. The CDR3: CASSFDPGTTYEQYF. Written as DNA, the CDR3 is TGCGCCAGCAGCTTTGACCCCGGGACTACCTACGAGCAGTACTTC. The rearrangement links TRBV5-1 to TRBJ2-7; 7 bases fit TRBD2. The CDR3 spans 15 residues. CDR1 is SGHRS, CDR2 YFSETQ, per germline. V dropped 2 bases and J dropped 2; count of bases not matched to a gene: 7.

The chain is built from TRBV29-1 and TRBJ2-2; tentatively, D is TRBD2 (5 bases). The CDR3 sequence is 15 residues long. Germline V gene lookup returns CDR1 SQVTM and CDR2 ANQGSEA. Trimming took off 6 bases at V and 5 bases at J, with 19 bases between the two ends. This CDR3 reads CSVRGSAAYTGELFF. The CDR3 nucleotides are TGCAGCGTGAGAGGTAGCGCGGCCTATACCGGGGAGCTGTTTTTT.

The chain recombines TRBV7-8 with TRBJ2-7; 7 nucleotides align to TRBD1. V dropped 3 bases and J dropped 3; count of bases not matched to a gene: 2. CDR1 and CDR2 (germline): SGHVS, FQNEAQ. CDR3 length: 13 residues. CDR3 sequence: CASSFRQGYEQYF. CDR3 in DNA: TGTGCCAGCAGCTTCCGACAGGGCTACGAGCAGTACTTC.

V and J are TRBV23-1 and TRBJ1-5, with 9 bases aligning to TRBD1. TRBV23-1 counts as an open reading frame of uncertain function. V was clipped by 4 bases and J by 0 bases; unmatched bases: 7. This CDR3 is built from 17 residues. CDR3 in amino acids: CASSRNRGPLSNQPQHF. The CDR3 DNA sequence: TGCGCCAGCAGTCGGAACAGGGGGCCCCTTAGCAATCAGCCCCAGCATTTT.

By its share, this clone is medium-sized. The rearrangement links TRBV6-5 to TRBJ2-2, with a tentative D call TRBD1 (6 bases). This CDR3 is 15 amino acids long. V was shortened by 7 bases and J by 5 bases, with 17 bases between the two germline ends. The germline V gene has CDR1 MNHEY and CDR2 SVGAGI. In DNA form, the CDR3 reads TGTGCCAGCAAATTGGACAGCCGAGATACCGGGGAGCTGTTTTTT. Translating gives CASKLDSRDTGELFF.

The CDR3 DNA follows: TGTGCCAGCAGGCCCCGACAGGGTCAAACCGGGGAGCTGTTTTTT. The encoded protein is CASRPRQGQTGELFF. This chain connects TRBV11-3 to TRBJ2-2; 7 bases match TRBD1. Germline V lookup: CDR1 SGHNT, CDR2 YENEEA. The CDR3 is 15 residues long. The V gene end was trimmed by 6 bases and the J gene end by 5 bases; junction bases not matched to a gene: 9. Full variable domain (missing parts from reference TRBV11-3 and TRBJ2-2): EAGVVQSPRYKIIEKKQPVAFWCNPISGHNTLYWYLQNLGQGPELLIRYENEEAVDDSQLPKDRFSAERLKGVDSTLKIQPAELGDSAVYLCASRPRQGQTGELFFGEGSRLTVL.

This clone came up a few times. Only one base separates this from a far larger clonotype, so it likely reflects a read error. V usage is TRBV5-4 and J usage is TRBJ2-2; TRBD2 agrees at 8 bases. The CDR3 runs 17 residues. In germline, CDR1 is SGHNT, CDR2 YYREEE (reference sequence). V dropped 2 bases and J dropped 4; count of bases not matched to a gene: 10. The CDR3, as DNA: TGTGCCAGCAGCTTATCGACTAGCGCGGACCTCACCGGGGAGCTGTTTTTT. Its protein is CASSLSTSADLTGELFF. The complete variable domain, with remaining parts taken from reference TRBV5-4 and TRBJ2-2, reads ETGVTQSPTHLIKTRGQQVTLRCSSQSGHNTVSWYQQALGQGPQFIFQYYREEENGRGNFPPRFSGLQFPNYSSELNVNALELDDSALYLCASSLSTSADLTGELFFGEGSRLTVL.

V usage is TRBV7-2 and J usage is TRBJ2-5, with 7 bases fitting TRBD1. The J call is in doubt because the DNA end fits TRBJ2-7 better. Germline-derived CDR1 and CDR2 are SGHTA and FQGNSA. The CDR3 contains 18 residues. The CDR3 nucleotides are TGTGCCAGCAGCTTATTTAGCCCATCCGGGACAGACACCTACGAGCAGTACTTC. Encoded protein: CASSLFSPSGTDTYEQYF.

This clone was observed once. V usage is TRBV5-4 and J usage is TRBJ2-7; 11 positions match TRBD1. Germline CDR1 and CDR2: SGHNT and YYREEE (reference sequence). There are 16 residues in the CDR3. Trimming cost V 3 bases and J 6 bases; bases outside gene matches: 11. The CDR3 sequence: CASSSRTGGYSGEQYF. The CDR3 DNA is TGTGCCAGCAGCTCAAGGACAGGGGGCTATTCCGGCGAGCAGTACTTC.

The rearrangement joins TRBV2 to TRBJ2-5, with TRBD1 identical over 9 bases. Germline trimming cut 8 bases from V and 0 bases from J; bases unmatched to any gene: 4. Germline V lookup: CDR1 SNHLY, CDR2 FYNNEI. The CDR3 covers 14 residues. The CDR3 here is CASGDRVHQETQYF. DNA for the CDR3: TGTGCCAGCGGGGACAGGGTCCACCAAGAGACCCAGTACTTC.

The chain is built from TRBV7-9 and TRBJ1-1; no definite D call. V was trimmed by 7 bases and J by 7 bases, leaving 10 bases between them. Germline values: CDR1 SEHNR, CDR2 FQNEAQ (reference sequence). The CDR3 has 11 residues. The CDR3 region is CASTGSGEAFF. The CDR3 bases are TGTGCCAGCACGGGATCGGGTGAAGCTTTCTTT.

The chain is built from TRBV7-2 and TRBJ2-7, with D maybe TRBD1 (6 bases). V was cut by 1 base and J by 4 bases, with 14 bases left in between. The CDR3 length is 15 residues. The germline V gene encodes CDR1 SGHTA and CDR2 FQGNSA. CDR3 in amino acids: CASSLGPGQQYEQYF. The CDR3 coding sequence is TGTGCCAGCAGCTTAGGACCGGGACAACAATACGAGCAGTACTTC.

This sequence joins TRBV6-5 and TRBJ1-4, with TRBD1 matching over 7 bases. The CDR3 has 16 residues. The V gene's germline CDR1 is MNHEY and CDR2 SVGAGI. Trimming cost V 3 bases and J 0 bases; bases outside gene matches: 4. This CDR3 is CASSYRGGSTNEKLFF. CDR3 DNA sequence: TGTGCCAGCAGTTATCGAGGGGGCTCAACTAATGAAAAACTGTTTTTT.

The chain links TRBV5-1 to TRBJ1-4; tentative D call: TRBD1 (6 bases). The V and J ends lost 0 bases and 11 bases respectively, with 17 bases between them. The germline gives CDR1 SGHRS, CDR2 YFSETQ. This CDR3 region has 15 residues. CDR3 DNA sequence: TGCGCCAGCAGCTTGGGGGACACTTCGATCGGGAAACTGTTTTTT. Protein sequence: CASSLGDTSIGKLFF.

This chain joins TRBV6-5 and TRBJ1-3, with D possibly matching TRBD1 (5 bases). V shed 4 bases and J shed 3 bases, with 10 bases lying between them. The CDR3 runs to 14 residues. CDR1 MNHEY and CDR2 SVGAGI come from the germline V gene. CDR3 in DNA: TGTGCCAGCAGTTCTGGCAGGGTTGGAAACACCATATATTTT. Its protein is CASSSGRVGNTIYF.

The sample holds one count of this clone. This chain joins TRBV11-3 and TRBJ2-1; 7 positions match TRBD1. The CDR3 sequence is 15 residues long. CDR1 is SGHNT and CDR2 is YENEEA in the germline V gene. The trim removed 4 bases at V and 5 bases at J, leaving 8 bases unmatched. This chain's CDR3 is CASSSSGGYNNEQFF. DNA for the CDR3: TGTGCCAGCAGCTCTTCAGGGGGATACAACAATGAGCAGTTCTTC.

This clone was counted only a few times. The chain employs TRBV14 and TRBJ2-7; no firm D call. Germline assignment: CDR1 SGHDN and CDR2 FVKESK. The V end lost 2 bases, the J end lost 3 bases, and 2 bases lay between the germline ends. There are 11 residues in the CDR3. For the CDR3, the DNA is TGTGCCAGCAGCCAACTCTACGAGCAGTACTTC. It translates to CASSQLYEQYF.